The subject of this entry is one T cell receptor beta chain. The antigen is unknown. This record belongs to a study of OX40 agonist ivuxolimab in advanced cancers. On the study more broadly: Each dose-escalation patient presented with hepatocellular carcinoma, melanoma, renal cell or head and neck cancer. At 75% to 90% male, the cohort had a mean age of 60 years, ranging from roughly 20 to 79. Overall study findings and caveats: At 0.1 to 3.0 mg/kg and by week 6, CD4+ and CD8+ T cells in the blood had expanded clonally. Partial responders at 0.1-3.0 mg/kg had among the lowest clonal expansion.

Germline CDR1 GTSNPN, CDR2 SVGIG (reference sequence). The trim removed 6 bases at V and 1 base at J, leaving 5 bases unmatched. The CDR3 is 13 amino acids. Clones were read by immunoSEQ multiplex PCR, and TCRdb kept only the in-frame ones, dropping some. The data show some 74,000 clones, approximately 94% seen once. This chain joins TRBV30 and TRBJ1-1, with 7 bases that match TRBD1. The TCR comes from an adult with an advanced solid tumor such as melanoma, head and neck, liver or kidney cancer. Specimen: CD4+ or CD8+ T cells sorted from blood, collected in a trial of the OX40 agonist ivuxolimab. CDR3 DNA: TGTGCCTGCGACAGGGAGTCGAACACTGAAGCTTTCTTT. Protein product: CACDRESNTEAFF.